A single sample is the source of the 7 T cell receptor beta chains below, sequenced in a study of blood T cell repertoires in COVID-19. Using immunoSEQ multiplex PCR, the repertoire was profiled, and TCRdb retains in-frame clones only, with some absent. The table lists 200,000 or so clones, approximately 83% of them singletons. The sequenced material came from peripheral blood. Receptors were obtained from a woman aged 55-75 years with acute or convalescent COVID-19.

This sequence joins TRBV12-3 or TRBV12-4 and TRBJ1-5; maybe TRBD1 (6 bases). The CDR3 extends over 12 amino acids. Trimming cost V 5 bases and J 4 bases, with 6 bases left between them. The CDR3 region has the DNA TGTGCCAGCAGTACAGGGAATCAGCCCCAGCATTTT. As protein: CASSTGNQPQHF.

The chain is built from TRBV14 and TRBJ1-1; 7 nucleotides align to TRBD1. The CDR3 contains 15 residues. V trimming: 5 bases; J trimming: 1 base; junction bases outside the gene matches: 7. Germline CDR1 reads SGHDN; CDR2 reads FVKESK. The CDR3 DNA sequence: TGTGCCAGCAGCGCTCAACAGGGGTGGAACACTGAAGCTTTCTTT. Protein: CASSAQQGWNTEAFF.

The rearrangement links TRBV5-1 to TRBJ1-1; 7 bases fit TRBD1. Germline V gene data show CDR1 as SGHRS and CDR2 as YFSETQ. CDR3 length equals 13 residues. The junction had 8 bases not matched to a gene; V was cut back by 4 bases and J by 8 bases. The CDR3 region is CASSLGQDFEAFF. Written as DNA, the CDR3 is TGCGCCAGCAGCCTCGGACAGGACTTCGAAGCTTTCTTT.

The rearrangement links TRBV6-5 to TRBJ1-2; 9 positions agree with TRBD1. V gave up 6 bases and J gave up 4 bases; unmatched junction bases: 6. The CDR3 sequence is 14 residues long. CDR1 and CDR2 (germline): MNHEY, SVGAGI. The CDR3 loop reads CASSPVGQGYGYTF. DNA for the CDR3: TGTGCCAGCAGCCCGGTGGGACAGGGCTATGGCTACACCTTC.

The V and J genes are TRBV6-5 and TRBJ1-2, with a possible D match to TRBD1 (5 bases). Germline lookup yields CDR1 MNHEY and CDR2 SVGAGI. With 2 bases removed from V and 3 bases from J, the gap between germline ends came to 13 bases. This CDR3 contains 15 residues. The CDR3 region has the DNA TGTGCCAGCAGTTACACTTACGGGGACTACTATGGCTACACCTTC. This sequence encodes CASSYTYGDYYGYTF.

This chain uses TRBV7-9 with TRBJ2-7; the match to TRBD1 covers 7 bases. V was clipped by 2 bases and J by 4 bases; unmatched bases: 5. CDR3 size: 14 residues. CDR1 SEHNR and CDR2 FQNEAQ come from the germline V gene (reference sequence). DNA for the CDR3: TGTGCCAGCAGCTTAACAGGGGTTTCTTACGAGCAGTACTTC. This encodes CASSLTGVSYEQYF.

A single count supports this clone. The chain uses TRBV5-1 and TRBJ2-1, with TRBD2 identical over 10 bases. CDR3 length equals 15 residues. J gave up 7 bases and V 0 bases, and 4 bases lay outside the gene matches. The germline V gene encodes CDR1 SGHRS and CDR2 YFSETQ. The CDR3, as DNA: TGCGCCAGCAGCTTGGGTGGGACTAGCGATAATGAGCAGTTCTTC. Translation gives CASSLGGTSDNEQFF.